A single sample is the source of the 31 T cell receptor beta chains below, sequenced in a study of PD-L1 blockade in urothelial cancer. The table came from immunoSEQ multiplex PCR; TCRdb's copy has only in-frame clones and leaves some out. The table has around 60,000 clones, about four fifths seen once. Time point indicated: pretreatment peripheral blood. The source material was PBMCs, sampled around atezolizumab (anti-PD-L1) treatment. Receptors originate from a man between 65 and 85 years old with urothelial cancer.

In this sample, this clone turned up many times. This chain connects TRBV5-1 to TRBJ2-7; D call uncertain. The CDR3 extends over 11 amino acids. Germline values: CDR1 SGHRS, CDR2 YFSETQ. The V and J ends lost 0 bases and 5 bases respectively, with 3 bases between them. The CDR3 sequence is CASSLANEQYF. The CDR3 bases are TGCGCCAGCAGCTTGGCCAACGAGCAGTACTTC.

The chain joins TRBV9 to TRBJ1-2; unclear D gene. V gave up 4 bases and J gave up 6 bases, with 16 bases separating them. Looked up from germline, CDR1 is SGDLS and CDR2 is YYNGEE. The CDR3 runs to 14 residues. CDR3 residues: CASSSRGGNNGYTF. CDR3 nucleotides: TGTGCCAGCAGCTCTAGAGGAGGGAATAATGGCTACACCTTC.

The chain carries TRBV7-9 and TRBJ2-3, with 9 bases aligning to TRBD2. This CDR3 has 15 residues. V gave up 3 bases and J gave up 3 bases; unmatched junction bases: 4. The germline CDR1 and CDR2 sequences are SEHNR and FQNEAQ (reference sequence). The CDR3 DNA is TGTGCCAGCAGCTTTAGCGGGAGCGGGACAGATACGCAGTATTTT. As protein: CASSFSGSGTDTQYF.

The chain employs TRBV5-4 and TRBJ1-1; TRBD1 matches 8 bases. Germline assignment: CDR1 SGHNT and CDR2 YYREEE (reference sequence). The CDR3 has 13 residues. V lost 4 bases and J lost 8; bases outside the gene matches: 7. Written as DNA, the CDR3 is TGTGCCAGCAGCCTAAACAGGGGGGGGGAAGCTTTCTTT. Its protein product is CASSLNRGGEAFF.

The chain recombines TRBV18 with TRBJ2-2; TRBD2 might be the D (6 bases). This CDR3 spans 13 amino acids. The germline gives CDR1 KGHSH, CDR2 LQKENI. The V and J ends lost 0 bases and 15 bases respectively, with 14 bases between them. DNA for the CDR3: TGTGCCAGCTCACCACCGGCTCGGGAGTCGGTGTTTTTT. This sequence encodes CASSPPARESVFF. The whole variable domain, remainder taken from reference TRBV18 and TRBJ2-2, is NAGVMQNPRHLVRRRGQEARLRCSPMKGHSHVYWYRQLPEEGLKFMVYLQKENIIDESGMPKERFSAEFPKEGPSILRIQQVVRGDSAAYFCASSPPARESVFFGEGSRLTVL.

The chain has TRBV5-1 and TRBJ2-3, with D tentatively TRBD1 (5 bases). This CDR3 is 15 amino acids long. V lost 0 bases, J lost 1 base, and 9 bases lay in between. Germline lookup yields CDR1 SGHRS and CDR2 YFSETQ. The CDR3 sequence: CASSLGGPGTDTQYF. The CDR3 DNA reads as TGCGCCAGCAGCTTGGGGGGCCCCGGCACAGATACGCAGTATTTT.

V is TRBV5-1 and J is TRBJ2-7; 8 nucleotides agree with TRBD2. Looked up from germline, CDR1 is SGHRS and CDR2 is YFSETQ. V trimming: 4 bases; J trimming: 0 bases; junction bases outside the gene matches: 6. The CDR3 is 15 amino acids. CDR3 sequence: CASSERSGTSYEQYF. The CDR3 nucleotides are TGCGCCAGCAGCGAACGTAGCGGGACCTCCTACGAGCAGTACTTC.

The chain couples TRBV29-1 to TRBJ2-4, with 7 bases aligning to TRBD1. CDR1 and CDR2 from the germline V gene are SQVTM and ANQGSEA. The CDR3 extends over 15 amino acids. V gave up 4 bases and J gave up 0 bases; unmatched junction bases: 6. CDR3: CSVATGDQAKNIQYF. DNA for the CDR3: TGCAGCGTTGCCACAGGGGATCAAGCCAAAAACATTCAGTACTTC.

This sequence joins TRBV6-1 and TRBJ2-1; D unresolved. V was trimmed by 6 bases and J by 10 bases, leaving 19 bases between them. The CDR3 is made up of 14 amino acids. Germline lookup yields CDR1 MNHNS and CDR2 SASEGT. CDR3 residues: CASSAQTGTFEQFF. DNA of the CDR3: TGTGCCAGCAGCGCCCAGACTGGCACTTTCGAGCAGTTCTTC.

The rearrangement joins TRBV30 to TRBJ1-3; 8 bases are shared with TRBD1. The CDR3 is 16 amino acids. Germline-derived CDR1 and CDR2 are GTSNPN and SVGIG (reference sequence). V gave up 4 bases and J gave up 2 bases; unmatched junction bases: 10. The chain's CDR3 is CAWTRQGTVTGNTIYF. The CDR3 DNA reads TGTGCCTGGACACGACAGGGGACAGTGACTGGAAACACCATATATTTT.

J is TRBJ2-1 and V is TRBV6-5, with 7 positions matching TRBD1. The CDR3 runs to 13 residues. Germline CDR1 MNHEY, CDR2 SVGAGI. Germline trimming cut 6 bases from V and 8 bases from J; bases unmatched to any gene: 7. The CDR3 DNA follows: TGTGCCAGCAGCGGGACAGCCCGAGATGAGCAGTTCTTC. Amino acids: CASSGTARDEQFF.

This clone was detected only a few times. The chain combines TRBV18 with TRBJ2-7; D ambiguous. CDR1 and CDR2 (germline): KGHSH, LQKENI. Deletions cut 3 bases from V and 0 bases from J, with 12 bases between. CDR3 length: 15 amino acids. The CDR3 DNA reads TGTGCCAGCTCACCCCGGCAGGTAAGCTCCTACGAGCAGTACTTC. Translated, it gives CASSPRQVSSYEQYF.

The chain has TRBV29-1 and TRBJ2-1, with TRBD2 matching 13 bases. The germline V gene encodes CDR1 SQVTM and CDR2 ANQGSEA. The junction had 4 bases not matched to a gene; V was cut back by 6 bases and J by 5 bases. This CDR3 region has 14 residues. In nucleotides, the CDR3 is TGCAGCGTGATGACTAGCGGGAGGAACAATGAGCAGTTCTTC. It yields the protein CSVMTSGRNNEQFF.

This rearrangement joins TRBV4-1 to TRBJ1-4, with 8 bases fitting TRBD1. This CDR3 contains 16 residues. V was clipped by 4 bases and J by 4 bases; unmatched bases: 8. In germline, CDR1 is MGHRA, CDR2 YSYEKL. The CDR3: CASSRGRTGSNEKLFF. The CDR3 DNA reads as TGCGCCAGCAGCCGGGGACGGACAGGGAGTAATGAAAAACTGTTTTTT.

The chain recombines TRBV27 with TRBJ1-1, with TRBD1 identical over 10 bases. Germline-derived CDR1 and CDR2 are MNHEY and SMNVEV (reference sequence). Trimming cost V 5 bases and J 9 bases; bases outside gene matches: 12. This CDR3 spans 15 amino acids. CDR3 DNA: TGTGCCAGCAGTCAGGATTCCGGGACAGGGGCCCAAGCTTTCTTT. Translated, it gives CASSQDSGTGAQAFF.

CDR3 amino acids: CASSLDYERGLYEQYF. Written as DNA, the CDR3 is TGTGCCAGCAGCTTAGATTATGAGCGGGGCCTCTACGAGCAGTACTTC. This chain uses TRBV7-2 with TRBJ2-7; TRBD2 matches at 7 bases. Germline V CDR1 and CDR2: SGHTA, FQGNSA. The CDR3 extends over 16 amino acids. Trimming took 1 base from V and 3 from J; bases not matched to a gene: 9.

The chain has TRBV19 and TRBJ2-3; TRBD2 matches at 12 bases. After removal of 5 bases from V and 6 bases from J, the junction contained 6 bases not matched to a gene. Germline V CDR1 and CDR2: LNHDA, SQIVND (reference sequence). CDR3 length: 15 amino acids. CDR3 sequence (DNA): TGTGCCAGTAGTGGACTAGCGGGAAGGGCCGATACGCAGTATTTT. It specifies CASSGLAGRADTQYF.

Notes on this clone: Other DNA sequences in this sample translate to the same CDR3. V gene TRBV4-1 combines with J gene TRBJ2-1; 7 bases match TRBD1. CDR3 size: 17 residues. CDR1 is MGHRA, CDR2 YSYEKL, per germline. V was clipped by 0 bases and J by 0 bases; unmatched bases: 5. CDR3 nucleotide sequence: TGCGCCAGCAGCCAAGACAGGGGGAGTAGCTCCTACAATGAGCAGTTCTTC. Translated: CASSQDRGSSSYNEQFF.

The V gene is TRBV29-1, the J gene TRBJ1-1, with 7 bases lining up with TRBD1. The junction had 1 base not matched to a gene; V was cut back by 5 bases and J by 1 base. CDR1 and CDR2 (germline): SQVTM, ANQGSEA. This CDR3 region has 12 residues. CDR3 DNA sequence: TGCAGCGTTTCAGGGGGGAACACTGAAGCTTTCTTT. Translation: CSVSGGNTEAFF.

This clone was counted only a few times. V and J are TRBV5-4 and TRBJ1-3; no reliable D call. With 0 bases removed from V and 0 bases from J, the gap between germline ends came to 13 bases. This CDR3 has 17 amino acids. The germline V gene encodes CDR1 SGHNT and CDR2 YYREEE (reference sequence). This chain's CDR3 is CASSLALGPSSGNTIYF. CDR3 in DNA: TGTGCCAGCAGCTTGGCACTCGGTCCGAGCTCTGGAAACACCATATATTTT.

The rearrangement joins TRBV18 to TRBJ2-7; TRBD2 aligns across 9 bases. V gave up 3 bases and J gave up 0 bases; unmatched junction bases: 6. Germline CDR1 reads KGHSH; CDR2 reads LQKENI. This CDR3 region has 16 residues. CDR3 nucleotide sequence: TGTGCCAGCTCACCTGGGACTAGCTCCCTCTCCTACGAGCAGTACTTC. This sequence encodes CASSPGTSSLSYEQYF.

This clone was observed a few times. This chain uses TRBV29-1 with TRBJ2-3; TRBD2 matches at 7 bases. The germline V gene encodes CDR1 SQVTM and CDR2 ANQGSEA. V was pared by 5 bases and J by 7 bases, with 9 bases of the junction left unmatched. CDR3 length: 13 residues. As DNA, the CDR3 is TGCAGCGTTATAGTCTTAGCGGGTAATACGCAGTATTTT. This sequence encodes CSVIVLAGNTQYF.

This clone occurred a few times. The J gene is TRBJ2-5, the V gene TRBV19, with 8 bases identical to TRBD2. Germline-derived CDR1 and CDR2 are LNHDA and SQIVND (reference sequence). V trimming: 6 bases; J trimming: 1 base; junction bases outside the gene matches: 1. This CDR3 contains 13 residues. The CDR3 DNA is TGTGCCAGTAGACTAGCGGCCCAAGAGACCCAGTACTTC. Residues: CASRLAAQETQYF.

This clone appeared once. V usage is TRBV29-1 and J usage is TRBJ2-2; no definite D call. The CDR3 has 12 amino acids. V dropped 3 bases and J dropped 8 bases, with 10 bases sitting between them. Looked up from germline, CDR1 is SQVTM and CDR2 is ANQGSEA. The CDR3 loop reads CSVDRSGGELFF. The CDR3 DNA sequence: TGCAGCGTTGACCGGTCCGGGGGGGAGCTGTTTTTT.

V is TRBV28 and J is TRBJ2-5, with D perhaps matching TRBD2 (7 bases). This CDR3 has 16 amino acids. The germline gives CDR1 MDHEN, CDR2 SYDVKM. V was clipped by 5 bases and J by 4 bases, with 20 bases between them. The CDR3 nucleotides are TGTGCCAGCAGTCGGTCGTCGGGGGGCACCGCAGAGACCCAGTACTTC. This gives the protein CASSRSSGGTAETQYF.

J is TRBJ2-5 and V is TRBV5-1; the D gene is possibly TRBD2 (5 bases). The CDR3 runs to 13 residues. Germline CDR1 is SGHRS and CDR2 is YFSETQ. V shed 4 bases and J shed 2 bases, with 9 bases lying between them. The CDR3 is CASSPRAQETQYF. The DNA for the CDR3 is TGCGCCAGCAGCCCGAGGGCTCAAGAGACCCAGTACTTC.

The chain combines TRBV2 with TRBJ2-3, with D perhaps TRBD1 (5 bases). V was clipped by 6 bases and J by 4 bases, with 14 bases between them. The CDR3 totals 14 residues. Per the germline V gene, CDR1 is SNHLY and CDR2 is FYNNEI. The CDR3 DNA reads as TGTGCCAGCAGCCCGGATCTAGGGGCAGATACGCAGTATTTT. The encoded protein is CASSPDLGADTQYF.

V usage is TRBV7-2 and J usage is TRBJ2-7; a weak D match, TRBD2 (5 bases). Germline V gene sequence: CDR1 SGHTA, CDR2 FQGNSA. V lost 1 base and J 6 bases, leaving 10 bases between the germline ends. This CDR3 is 13 amino acids long. This CDR3 reads CASSLVPEAEQYF. The CDR3 region has the DNA TGTGCCAGCAGCTTAGTCCCGGAGGCCGAGCAGTACTTC.

This chain connects TRBV7-9 to TRBJ2-1; no clear D. The V end was cut by 5 bases, the J end by 6 bases, with 14 bases between. There are 14 residues in the CDR3. The germline V gene has CDR1 SEHNR and CDR2 FQNEAQ (reference sequence). The CDR3 is CASSSPGSGNEQFF. The CDR3 coding sequence is TGTGCCAGCAGCAGTCCCGGGTCGGGCAATGAGCAGTTCTTC.

V gene TRBV5-1 combines with J gene TRBJ2-5; maybe TRBD1 (6 bases). The CDR3 totals 14 residues. Germline values: CDR1 SGHRS, CDR2 YFSETQ. The V and J ends lost 4 bases and 5 bases respectively, with 15 bases between them. CDR3 in DNA: TGCGCCAGCAGCGCCACAGGGAACGTCGAGACCCAGTACTTC. Its translation is CASSATGNVETQYF.

The CDR3, as DNA: TGTGCCAGCAGCTTACCACCCAGCAGGCTAGCGGATAGCACAGATACGCAGTATTTT. This gives the protein CASSLPPSRLADSTDTQYF. The chain couples TRBV21-1 to TRBJ2-3; the D call in the table, TRBD2, was not verified against the DNA. TRBV21-1 is assigned pseudogene status. The length of the CDR3 is 19 residues.